This entry lists 26 T cell receptor beta chains sequenced from one sample in a study of blood T cell repertoires in COVID-19. Assay: immunoSEQ multiplex PCR; the TCRdb copy retains only in-frame clones and omits some. The table includes 60,000 to 70,000 clones, 84% detected once. Material: peripheral blood. All receptors derive from a man over 45 with active COVID-19.

The chain links TRBV2 to TRBJ1-6, with D possibly matching TRBD1 (5 bases). The CDR3 has 15 amino acids. V lost 4 bases and J lost 7, with 14 bases in between. CDR1 is SNHLY and CDR2 is FYNNEI in the germline V gene. The CDR3: CASSVTAGWNSPLHF. Here the CDR3 DNA reads TGTGCCAGCAGTGTTACCGCAGGGTGGAATTCACCCCTCCACTTT.

The V call is TRBV5-1, the J call TRBJ2-3; 13 bases align to TRBD2. Germline CDR1 SGHRS, CDR2 YFSETQ. The CDR3 has 15 residues. The junction had 0 bases not matched to a gene; V was cut back by 0 bases and J by 5 bases. This CDR3 is CASSLGLAGGDTQYF. CDR3 nucleotide sequence: TGCGCCAGCAGCTTGGGACTAGCGGGGGGAGATACGCAGTATTTT.

The chain couples TRBV5-1 to TRBJ1-5; the D gene is possibly TRBD1 (6 bases). Germline CDR1 is SGHRS and CDR2 is YFSETQ. This CDR3 is 15 amino acids long. V was pared by 4 bases and J by 1 base, with 12 bases between. The CDR3 region is CASSQDTGSNQPQHF. CDR3 in DNA: TGCGCCAGCAGCCAGGATACAGGGAGCAATCAGCCCCAGCATTTT.

The J gene is TRBJ1-4, the V gene TRBV7-2, with 8 bases aligning to TRBD1. The CDR3 extends over 17 amino acids. V shed 5 bases and J 4 bases; nucleotides not matched to a gene: 12. Germline loops: CDR1 SGHTA, CDR2 FQGNSA. As DNA, the CDR3 is TGTGCCAGCAGCGGCCGGGAACAGGGGGTGGGTAATGAAAAACTGTTTTTT. This translates into CASSGREQGVGNEKLFF.

The V gene is TRBV19, the J gene TRBJ2-3, with 11 bases that match TRBD2. The CDR3 sequence is 16 residues long. Germline assignment: CDR1 LNHDA and CDR2 SQIVND (reference sequence). Germline trimming cut 5 bases from V and 1 base from J; bases unmatched to any gene: 5. Here the CDR3 reads CASSPRTSGRTDTQYF. CDR3 coding DNA: TGTGCCAGTAGTCCGAGGACTAGCGGGCGCACAGATACGCAGTATTTT.

J is TRBJ2-1 and V is TRBV19; D perhaps matches TRBD2 (6 bases). Germline V gene data show CDR1 as LNHDA and CDR2 as SQIVND (reference sequence). Trimming shortened V by 6 bases and J by 6 bases, and 21 bases separated the two germline ends. The CDR3 has 16 amino acids. The CDR3: CASSISPSGSTNEQFF. Written as DNA, the CDR3 is TGTGCCAGTAGCATCTCTCCGAGCGGGTCCACCAATGAGCAGTTCTTC.

This chain connects TRBV6-1 to TRBJ1-2, with a weak D call TRBD1 (6 bases). Germline V gene data show CDR1 as MNHNS and CDR2 as SASEGT. This CDR3 contains 16 residues. V lost 2 bases and J 4 bases, leaving 17 bases between the germline ends. The chain's CDR3 is CASSELGADYIYGYTF. CDR3 bases: TGTGCCAGCAGTGAACTGGGGGCTGACTACATCTATGGCTACACCTTC.

This sequence joins TRBV7-9 and TRBJ1-2; no clear D gene. CDR3 length equals 16 residues. Germline CDR1 reads SEHNR; CDR2 reads FQNEAQ (reference sequence). The V gene lost 1 base and the J gene lost 0 bases, with 12 bases spanning the gap. The CDR3 DNA reads TGTGCCAGCAGCTTAGGTGGGCAGACCTCTAACTATGGCTACACCTTC. Its protein product is CASSLGGQTSNYGYTF.

The chain carries TRBV3-1 (or the pseudogene TRBV3-2) and TRBJ1-1; 8 positions match TRBD1. V lost 8 bases and J lost 6; bases outside the gene matches: 11. The CDR3 sequence is 14 residues long. Germline CDR1 is LGHDT and CDR2 is YNNKEL (reference sequence). CDR3 sequence: CASGSTGGVSEAFF. The CDR3 nucleotides are TGTGCCAGCGGATCTACAGGGGGAGTGTCTGAAGCTTTCTTT.

V is TRBV6-1 and J is TRBJ2-7; 10 bases align to TRBD1. The ends lost 4 bases at V and 3 bases at J; junction bases unmatched: 12. The CDR3 has 17 residues. The germline V gene has CDR1 MNHNS and CDR2 SASEGT. DNA for the CDR3: TGTGCCAGCAGTGGGGGGCCCGGGACAGGGGTCAACTACGAGCAGTACTTC. Encoded protein: CASSGGPGTGVNYEQYF.

This chain joins TRBV20-1 and TRBJ2-6, with D possibly matching TRBD1 (5 bases). The CDR3 sequence is 14 residues long. Trimming cost V 3 bases and J 2 bases, with 8 bases left between them. Germline V gives CDR1 DFQATT, CDR2 SNEGSKA (reference sequence). Here the CDR3 reads CSASPGTGANVLTF. The CDR3 coding sequence is TGCAGTGCTAGTCCAGGGACTGGGGCCAACGTCCTGACTTTC.

V gene TRBV7-6 combines with J gene TRBJ1-1, with unresolved D. The CDR3 is 13 residues long. Germline assignment: CDR1 SGHVS and CDR2 FNYEAQ. The germline V and J ends were trimmed by 1 base and 7 bases, with 10 bases remaining between them. The CDR3 bases are TGTGCCAGCAGCTTAGGGTTGACTGGTGAAGCTTTCTTT. Its protein product is CASSLGLTGEAFF.

This clone was found a few times. The rearrangement uses TRBV6-5 and TRBJ1-2; maybe TRBD1 (6 bases). The CDR3 contains 14 residues. CDR1 and CDR2 (germline): MNHEY, SVGAGI. Between the trimmed V and J ends, which lost 5 bases and 8 bases, there was a span of 18 bases. CDR3 nucleotide sequence: TGTGCCAGCAGTCCCTCCCTGGGGGCCCTCGGCTACACCTTC. Translating gives CASSPSLGALGYTF.

V usage is TRBV12-3 or TRBV12-4 and J usage is TRBJ2-7, with D hard to call. This CDR3 comprises 13 residues. The ends were cut back, 3 bases at V and 4 bases at J, with 10 bases in the middle. The CDR3 protein is CASSLVPVYEQYF. The CDR3 bases are TGTGCCAGCAGTTTGGTGCCGGTGTACGAGCAGTACTTC.

V and J are TRBV19 and TRBJ1-1; D is ambiguous. In germline, CDR1 is LNHDA, CDR2 SQIVND (reference sequence). This CDR3 has 15 residues. The V and J ends lost 5 bases and 5 bases respectively, with 18 bases between them. CDR3: CASSLPEGIRTEAFF. The CDR3, as DNA: TGTGCCAGTAGTCTCCCCGAGGGTATTCGGACTGAAGCTTTCTTT.

The chain joins TRBV5-6 to TRBJ2-7; D call uncertain. Germline assignment: CDR1 SGHDT and CDR2 YYEEEE. The CDR3 contains 14 residues. Trimming took 5 bases from V and 0 from J, leaving 12 bases between them. The CDR3 DNA reads as TGTGCCAGCAGTCCAGGAACAAGCTCCTACGAGCAGTACTTC. Its translation is CASSPGTSSYEQYF. Full variable domain (outside the CDR3, taken from reference TRBV5-6 and TRBJ2-7): DAGVTQSPTHLIKTRGQQVTLRCSPKSGHDTVSWYQQALGQGPQFIFQYYEEEERQRGNFPDRFSGHQFPNYSSELNVNALLLGDSALYLCASSPGTSSYEQYFGPGTRLTVT.

There are a few counts of this clone. This sequence joins TRBV10-1 and TRBJ1-5; no clear D gene. CDR1 and CDR2 (germline): WNHNN, SYGVQD (reference sequence). The germline V and J ends were trimmed by 1 base and 9 bases, with 13 bases remaining between them. This CDR3 has 14 residues. The CDR3: CASSELGVPLPQHF. In DNA, the CDR3 is TGCGCCAGCAGTGAGTTAGGAGTCCCGTTGCCCCAGCATTTT.

The CDR3 loop is CAISKDKGAGELFF. CDR3 coding DNA: TGTGCCATCAGTAAAGACAAGGGGGCCGGGGAGCTGTTTTTT. The chain employs TRBV10-3 and TRBJ2-2, with D maybe TRBD1 (6 bases). Per the germline V gene, CDR1 is ENHRY and CDR2 is SYGVKD. Trimming pared 5 bases from V and 6 bases from J, leaving 13 bases between. The CDR3 runs 14 residues.

This chain connects TRBV4-2 to TRBJ1-6; no clear D gene. CDR1 is LGHNA and CDR2 is YNFKEQ in the germline V gene. CDR3 length: 16 residues. The ends were cut back, 0 bases at V and 4 bases at J, with 10 bases in the middle. CDR3 DNA sequence: TGTGCCAGCAGCCAAGATTTGGCAGCGTATAATTCACCCCTCCACTTT. Amino acid sequence: CASSQDLAAYNSPLHF.

The chain couples TRBV5-6 to TRBJ2-7, with TRBD1 as a possible D gene (5 bases). The CDR3 is made up of 15 amino acids. The V gene lost 4 bases and the J gene lost 3 bases, with 17 bases spanning the gap. Germline-derived CDR1 and CDR2 are SGHDT and YYEEEE. CDR3 protein: CASSPRAGSYYEQYF. As DNA, the CDR3 is TGTGCCAGCAGCCCGAGAGCAGGGTCTTACTACGAGCAGTACTTC.

V is TRBV5-1 and J is TRBJ2-1, with 8 nucleotides matching TRBD2. Germline CDR1 is SGHRS and CDR2 is YFSETQ. The junction had 9 bases not matched to a gene; V was cut back by 4 bases and J by 0 bases. This CDR3 region has 17 residues. The CDR3 loop reads CASSRSGGGTSYNEQFF. The CDR3, as DNA: TGCGCCAGCAGCCGGAGCGGGGGTGGCACCTCCTACAATGAGCAGTTCTTC.

The rearrangement links TRBV12-3 or TRBV12-4 to TRBJ1-6, with 9 bases lining up with TRBD1. Trimming cost V 4 bases and J 11 bases; bases outside gene matches: 3. This CDR3 is 13 amino acids long. The CDR3 nucleotides are TGTGCCAGCAGTTCGGACAGGGGAACACCCCTCCACTTT. It translates to CASSSDRGTPLHF.

This rearrangement joins TRBV13 to TRBJ2-7; TRBD2 aligns across 8 bases. Germline-derived CDR1 and CDR2 are PRHDT and FYEKMQ (reference sequence). The CDR3 is 15 residues long. Trimming removed 6 bases from V and 2 bases from J; junction bases left unmatched: 9. The CDR3, as DNA: TGTGCCAGCAGTCCAAGCGGGGGCTTAACCTACGAGCAGTACTTC. It translates to CASSPSGGLTYEQYF.

The chain uses TRBV27 and TRBJ2-7; D not certain. CDR1 and CDR2 from the germline V gene are MNHEY and SMNVEV (reference sequence). Trimming took 4 bases from V and 6 from J, leaving 7 bases between them. This CDR3 contains 11 residues. CDR3 coding DNA: TGTGCCAGCAGTTCTCTCCGCGAGCAGTACTTC. Protein: CASSSLREQYF.

The genes are TRBV3-1 (or the pseudogene TRBV3-2) and TRBJ2-2; perhaps TRBD1 as D (5 bases). The CDR3 is 15 residues long. With 1 base removed from V and 2 bases from J, the gap between germline ends came to 8 bases. CDR1 and CDR2 from the germline V gene are LGHDT and YNNKEL (reference sequence). The CDR3 DNA sequence: TGTGCCAGCAGCCAAGGGACACTAAACACCGGGGAGCTGTTTTTT. This translates into CASSQGTLNTGELFF.

The chain links TRBV5-4 to TRBJ2-3; TRBD1 matches at 8 bases. Looked up from germline, CDR1 is SGHNT and CDR2 is YYREEE (reference sequence). This CDR3 has 15 amino acids. V was pared by 2 bases and J by 4 bases, with 6 bases of the junction left unmatched. CDR3 nucleotides: TGTGCCAGCAGCTTACCGGGACAGGTCCCAGATACGCAGTATTTT. Translation gives CASSLPGQVPDTQYF.